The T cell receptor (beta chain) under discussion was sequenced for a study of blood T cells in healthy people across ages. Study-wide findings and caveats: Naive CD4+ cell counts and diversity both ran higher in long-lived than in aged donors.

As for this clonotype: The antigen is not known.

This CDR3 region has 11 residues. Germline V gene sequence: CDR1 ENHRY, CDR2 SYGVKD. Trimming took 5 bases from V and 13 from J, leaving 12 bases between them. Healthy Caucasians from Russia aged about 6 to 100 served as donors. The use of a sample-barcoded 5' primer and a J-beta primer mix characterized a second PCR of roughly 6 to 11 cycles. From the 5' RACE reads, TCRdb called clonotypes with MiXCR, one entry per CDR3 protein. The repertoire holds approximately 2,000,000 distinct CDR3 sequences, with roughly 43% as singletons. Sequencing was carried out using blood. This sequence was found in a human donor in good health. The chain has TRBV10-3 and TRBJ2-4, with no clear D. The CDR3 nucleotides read TGTGCCATCAGTCCGAACAATGAGCAGTACTTC. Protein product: CAISPNNEQYF.